A selection of T cell receptor beta chains follows, all from one sample in a study of tumor and adjacent non-tumor tissue in lung cancer. Using its own MiXCR run on the multiplex PCR reads, TCRdb lists one record per CDR3 protein. Among some 47,000 distinct CDR3 sequences listed, 60% to 70% were seen once. The sequencing input was distant non-tumor lung tissue. The origin of the receptors is a woman in her thirties or forties with non-small cell lung cancer. Each CDR3 is given with its conserved first and last residue. Fields, in order: V gene, J gene, CDR3 length, D gene, clone size, CDR3 DNA, CDR3 protein. D genes are given only for firm matches. Clone size is given for some rows only: seen once, a few or many times, or a class if the clone is expanded.

V gene: TRBV11-2
J gene: TRBJ1-3
CDR3 length: 11
D gene: -
clone size: -
CDR3 DNA: TGTGTCAGCAGCTCGACACCTTCAATTCGATTT
CDR3 protein: CVSSSTPSIRF

V gene: TRBV20-1
J gene: TRBJ2-7
CDR3 length: 13
D gene: -
clone size: -
CDR3 DNA: TGCAGCGTCCCCCTCGTAGCCGGGCGGGAACAGTACTTC
CDR3 protein: CSVPLVAGREQYF

V gene: TRBV11-3
J gene: TRBJ2-7
CDR3 length: 14
D gene: -
clone size: -
CDR3 DNA: TGTGCCAGCAGTCCGGGGATAGGGAGCGACGAGCAGTACTTC
CDR3 protein: CASSPGIGSDEQYF

V gene: TRBV20-1
J gene: TRBJ2-7
CDR3 length: 13
D gene: -
clone size: many
CDR3 DNA: TGCAGTGCTAGAGTCCCTAGTTTAAACGAGCAGTACTTC
CDR3 protein: CSARVPSLNEQYF

V gene: TRBV12-3/TRBV12-4
J gene: TRBJ2-5
CDR3 length: 14
D gene: -
clone size: many
CDR3 DNA: TGTGCCAGCAGAGGGGGACTTCAGTTGGGGACCCAGTACTTC
CDR3 protein: CASRGGLQLGTQYF

V gene: TRBV20-1
J gene: TRBJ2-5
CDR3 length: 14
D gene: TRBD2
clone size: many
CDR3 DNA: TGCAGTGCTAGACACTCGCTAGCGGGGGGCTTAATACACTTC
CDR3 protein: CSARHSLAGGLIHF

V gene: TRBV4-1
J gene: TRBJ1-4
CDR3 length: 14
D gene: TRBD1
clone size: -
CDR3 DNA: TGCGCCAGCAGGCAACCCCTAGGACAGGGGGATTTGTTTTTT
CDR3 protein: CASRQPLGQGDLFF

V gene: TRBV7-2
J gene: TRBJ2-3
CDR3 length: 14
D gene: TRBD1
clone size: -
CDR3 DNA: TGTGCCAGTGGTATTCGGACAGGGGAGGATACGCAGTATTTT
CDR3 protein: CASGIRTGEDTQYF

V gene: TRBV10-1
J gene: TRBJ2-3
CDR3 length: 13
D gene: -
clone size: -
CDR3 DNA: TGCGCCAGCAGAGAGTATGTCGGGATCGCACAGTATTTT
CDR3 protein: CASREYVGIAQYF

V gene: TRBV6-2/TRBV6-3
J gene: TRBJ2-5
CDR3 length: 14
D gene: -
clone size: many
CDR3 DNA: TGTGCCAGCAGTTACTCCGGAAGGGAAGAGACCCAGTACTTC
CDR3 protein: CASSYSGREETQYF

V gene: TRBV6-5
J gene: TRBJ1-5
CDR3 length: 17
D gene: TRBD1
clone size: -
CDR3 DNA: TGTGCCAGCAAGCGCACTGCAGGGGGCGCGAGCAATCAGCCCCAGCATTTT
CDR3 protein: CASKRTAGGASNQPQHF